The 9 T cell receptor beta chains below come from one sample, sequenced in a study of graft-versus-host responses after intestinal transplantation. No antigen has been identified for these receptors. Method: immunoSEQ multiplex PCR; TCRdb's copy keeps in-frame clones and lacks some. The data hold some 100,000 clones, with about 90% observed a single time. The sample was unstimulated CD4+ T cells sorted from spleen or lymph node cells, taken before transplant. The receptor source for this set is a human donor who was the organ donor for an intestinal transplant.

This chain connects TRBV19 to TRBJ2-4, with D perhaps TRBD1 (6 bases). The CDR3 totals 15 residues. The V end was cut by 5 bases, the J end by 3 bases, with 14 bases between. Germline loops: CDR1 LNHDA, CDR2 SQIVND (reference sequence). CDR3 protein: CASSSTGSVKNIQYF. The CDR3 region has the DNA TGTGCCAGTAGTTCTACAGGGTCTGTCAAAAACATTCAGTACTTC. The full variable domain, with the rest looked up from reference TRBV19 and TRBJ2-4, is DGGITQSPKYLFRKEGQNVTLSCEQNLNHDAMYWYRQDPGQGLRLIYYSQIVNDFQKGDIAEGYSVSREKKESFPLTVTSAQKNPTAFYLCASSSTGSVKNIQYFGAGTRLSVL.

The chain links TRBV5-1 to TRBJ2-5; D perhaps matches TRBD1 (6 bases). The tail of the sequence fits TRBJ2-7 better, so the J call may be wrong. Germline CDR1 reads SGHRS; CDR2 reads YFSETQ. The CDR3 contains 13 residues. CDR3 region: CASGRLQGSEQYF. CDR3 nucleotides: TGCGCCAGCGGAAGGCTACAGGGATCCGAGCAGTACTTC.

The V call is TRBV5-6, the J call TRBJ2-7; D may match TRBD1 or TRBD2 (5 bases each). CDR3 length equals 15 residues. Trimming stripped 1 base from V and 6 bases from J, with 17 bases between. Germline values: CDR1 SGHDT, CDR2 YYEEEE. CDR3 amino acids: CASSLSRGPWLEQYF. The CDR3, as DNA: TGTGCCAGCAGCTTGTCCCGGGGCCCGTGGCTCGAGCAGTACTTC.

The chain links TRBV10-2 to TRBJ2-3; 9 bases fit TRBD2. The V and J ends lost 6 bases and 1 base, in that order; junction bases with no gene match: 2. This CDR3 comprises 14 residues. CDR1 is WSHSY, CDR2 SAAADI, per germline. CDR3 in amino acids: CASRIAGGTDTQYF. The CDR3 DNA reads TGCGCCAGCAGGATAGCGGGGGGCACAGATACGCAGTATTTT.

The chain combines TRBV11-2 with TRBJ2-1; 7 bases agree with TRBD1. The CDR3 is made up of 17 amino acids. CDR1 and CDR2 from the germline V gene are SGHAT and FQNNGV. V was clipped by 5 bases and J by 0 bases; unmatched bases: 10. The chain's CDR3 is CASSPFRQGSSYNEQFF. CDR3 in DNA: TGTGCCAGCAGCCCCTTCAGACAGGGAAGCTCCTACAATGAGCAGTTCTTC. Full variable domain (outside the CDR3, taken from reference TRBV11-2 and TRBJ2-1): EAGVAQSPRYKIIEKRQSVAFWCNPISGHATLYWYQQILGQGPKLLIQFQNNGVVDDSQLPKDRFSAERLKGVDSTLKIQPAKLEDSAVYLCASSPFRQGSSYNEQFFGPGTRLTVL.

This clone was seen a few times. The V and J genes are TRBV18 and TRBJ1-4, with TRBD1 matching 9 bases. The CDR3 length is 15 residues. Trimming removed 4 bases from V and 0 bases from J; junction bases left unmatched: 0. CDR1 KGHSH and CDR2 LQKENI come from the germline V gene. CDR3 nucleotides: TGTGCCAGCTCACGACAGGGGGCAACTAATGAAAAACTGTTTTTT. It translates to CASSRQGATNEKLFF. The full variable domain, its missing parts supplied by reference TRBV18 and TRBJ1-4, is NAGVMQNPRHLVRRRGQEARLRCSPMKGHSHVYWYRQLPEEGLKFMVYLQKENIIDESGMPKERFSAEFPKEGPSILRIQQVVRGDSAAYFCASSRQGATNEKLFFGSGTQLSVL.

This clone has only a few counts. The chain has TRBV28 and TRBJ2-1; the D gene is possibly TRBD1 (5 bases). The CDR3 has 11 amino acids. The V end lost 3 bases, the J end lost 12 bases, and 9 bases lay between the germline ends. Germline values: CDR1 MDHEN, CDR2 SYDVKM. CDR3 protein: CASSFGGAQFF. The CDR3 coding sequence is TGTGCCAGCAGTTTTGGTGGGGCGCAGTTCTTC.

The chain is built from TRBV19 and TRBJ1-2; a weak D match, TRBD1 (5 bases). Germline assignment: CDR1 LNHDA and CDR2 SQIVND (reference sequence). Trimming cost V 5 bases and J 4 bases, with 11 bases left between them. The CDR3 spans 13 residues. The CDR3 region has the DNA TGTGCCAGTAGTGCCCTGGACACCTATGGCTACACCTTC. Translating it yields CASSALDTYGYTF.

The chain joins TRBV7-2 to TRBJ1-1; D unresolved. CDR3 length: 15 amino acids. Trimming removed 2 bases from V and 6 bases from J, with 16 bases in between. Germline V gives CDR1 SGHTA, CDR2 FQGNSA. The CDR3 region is CASSLYVPKRAEAFF. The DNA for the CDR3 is TGTGCCAGCAGCTTATATGTCCCCAAGAGGGCTGAAGCTTTCTTT.